Described below is a single TCR beta chain sequence and its context. As yet, its antigen is unknown. TCRdb reprocessed the 5' RACE reads with MiXCR, giving one entry per CDR3 protein. Here the sample spans over 550,000 distinct CDR3 sequences, around 7.4% being singletons. CDR3 length: 16 residues. V lost 6 bases to trimming and J lost 2 bases; unmatched junction nucleotides: 7. The entry originates in a study of identical twins. Study results and limitations: Whereas memory repertoires showed no such difference, abundant cord blood beta clonotypes carried fewer insertions.

Each donor was a healthy Caucasian. In addition, the sample was reused for a study of yellow fever vaccine responses in identical twins. As that report states: Twins' T cell vaccine responses reportedly looked partly convergent, partly personalized.

The chain uses TRBV12-3 or TRBV12-4 and TRBJ2-1, with 10 nucleotides matching TRBD1. The TCR comes from a woman under 30 in good health. The sequenced material came from PBMCs. The CDR3 DNA sequence: TGTGCCAGCAGGAACAGGGACAGGGGAACCTACAATGAGCAGTTCTTC. Translating gives CASRNRDRGTYNEQFF.